Presented here are 20 T cell receptor beta chains from one specimen sequenced in a study of T cell repertoires in cytomegalovirus infection. TCRdb processed the reads anew with MiXCR; each CDR3 protein has one entry. The sample yields approximately 340,000 distinct CDR3 sequences, under 35% seen once. Which antigens these TCRs recognize remains unknown. The sample was cultured PBMCs, taken from culture after CMV antigen stimulation. The receptors were sampled from a human donor in good health (CMV status not recorded). Some clones in this sample may be carry-over from other donors' samples.

This clonotype was counted ten times or more. The V gene is TRBV15, the J gene TRBJ1-2; tentatively, D is TRBD1 (5 bases). Looked up from germline, CDR1 is LNHNV and CDR2 is YYDKDF (reference sequence). V lost 0 bases to trimming and J lost 7 bases, with 15 bases between them. This CDR3 is 15 amino acids long. The CDR3 sequence is CATSREKGRGFGYTF. CDR3 DNA: TGTGCCACCAGCAGAGAGAAGGGGCGAGGGTTTGGCTACACCTTC.

This clonotype occurred a few times. The chain combines TRBV13 with TRBJ2-1, with no clear D. This CDR3 has 15 residues. The germline V gene encodes CDR1 PRHDT and CDR2 FYEKMQ (reference sequence). Trimming shortened V by 2 bases and J by 4 bases, and 12 bases separated the two germline ends. The CDR3 nucleotides are TGTGCCAGCAGCTTATTCGTACTTACTTACAATGAGCAGTTCTTC. The encoded protein is CASSLFVLTYNEQFF. The entire variable domain, with the rest obtained from reference TRBV13 and TRBJ2-1, is as follows: AAGVIQSPRHLIKEKRETATLKCYPIPRHDTVYWYQQGPGQDPQFLISFYEKMQSDKGSIPDRFSAQQFSDYHSELNMSSLELGDSALYFCASSLFVLTYNEQFFGPGTRLTVL.

This chain uses TRBV20-1 with TRBJ2-2; 9 bases line up with TRBD2. CDR1 and CDR2 from the germline V gene are DFQATT and SNEGSKA (reference sequence). Trimming cost V 8 bases and J 7 bases; bases outside gene matches: 11. This CDR3 is built from 14 residues. CDR3 residues: CSIGGSGRSGELFF. Written as DNA, the CDR3 is TGCAGTATAGGGGGTAGCGGGAGAAGCGGGGAGCTGTTTTTT.

The sample holds a few counts of this clonotype. This rearrangement joins TRBV12-3 or TRBV12-4 to TRBJ1-5, with a tentative D call TRBD1 (5 bases). V gave up 5 bases and J gave up 8 bases, with 19 bases separating them. There are 15 residues in the CDR3. In nucleotides, the CDR3 is TGTGCCAGCAGTCCCCTTGGGACGGCCGGAGAGCCCCAGCATTTT. This codes for CASSPLGTAGEPQHF.

The rearrangement uses TRBV27 and TRBJ1-4; 7 bases agree with TRBD1. This CDR3 is built from 15 residues. Germline V CDR1 and CDR2: MNHEY, SMNVEV (reference sequence). After removal of 3 bases from V and 5 bases from J, the junction contained 6 bases not matched to a gene. The CDR3 DNA follows: TGTGCCAGCAGTTTCGACAGGGCTGGGAATGAAAAACTGTTTTTT. This sequence encodes CASSFDRAGNEKLFF. The full variable domain, completed using reference TRBV27 and TRBJ1-4, is EAQVTQNPRYLITVTGKKLTVTCSQNMNHEYMSWYRQDPGLGLRQIYYSMNVEVTDKGDVPEGYKVSRKEKRNFPLILESPSPNQTSLYFCASSFDRAGNEKLFFGSGTQLSVL.

This clonotype was detected many times. This sequence joins TRBV7-2 and TRBJ1-1, with D unresolved. The germline gives CDR1 SGHTA, CDR2 FQGNSA. Trimming cost V 2 bases and J 4 bases, with 11 bases left between them. This CDR3 is 14 amino acids long. The CDR3 DNA follows: TGTGCCAGCAGCTTACAAAGGGTCGGCACTGAAGCTTTCTTT. Translated, it gives CASSLQRVGTEAFF.

This chain links TRBV11-2 with TRBJ2-1, with D perhaps matching TRBD2 (5 bases). CDR1 is SGHAT and CDR2 is FQNNGV in the germline V gene. V lost 5 bases to trimming and J lost 2 bases, with 19 bases between them. The CDR3 runs to 17 residues. CDR3 sequence: CASSPPRRVLTYNEQFF. The CDR3 DNA sequence: TGTGCCAGCAGCCCACCCCGGCGGGTACTAACCTACAATGAGCAGTTCTTC.

This clonotype turned up a few times. This chain joins TRBV7-8 and TRBJ1-1, with TRBD1 matching over 7 bases. The germline CDR1 and CDR2 sequences are SGHVS and FQNEAQ. The trim removed 5 bases at V and 4 bases at J, leaving 4 bases unmatched. This CDR3 has 13 amino acids. CDR3 loop: CASSGRGGTEAFF. DNA for the CDR3: TGTGCCAGCAGCGGCAGGGGGGGCACTGAAGCTTTCTTT.

A few counts support this clonotype. The chain is built from TRBV7-6 and TRBJ2-7, with no clear D. Germline assignment: CDR1 SGHVS and CDR2 FNYEAQ. The CDR3 consists of 16 residues. V was pared by 4 bases and J by 4 bases, with 20 bases between. DNA for the CDR3: TGTGCCAGCAGCTGGTGGGCTGGGAAGCAGCAATACGAGCAGTACTTC. Translation: CASSWWAGKQQYEQYF. The entire variable domain, with the rest obtained from reference TRBV7-6 and TRBJ2-7, is as follows: GAGVSQSPRYKVTKRGQDVALRCDPISGHVSLYWYRQALGQGPEFLTYFNYEAQQDKSGLPNDRFSAERPEGSISTLTIQRTEQRDSAMYRCASSWWAGKQQYEQYFGPGTRLTVT.

The V gene is TRBV6-5, the J gene TRBJ2-5; TRBD2 might be the D (5 bases). V lost 6 bases and J lost 5, with 10 bases in between. This CDR3 has 12 amino acids. CDR1 is MNHEY, CDR2 SVGAGI, per germline. CDR3 region: CASRRVRETQYF. Here the CDR3 DNA reads TGTGCCAGCAGGAGGGTCCGGGAGACCCAGTACTTC.

This sequence joins TRBV5-1 and TRBJ2-5, with D maybe TRBD1 (6 bases). In germline, CDR1 is SGHRS, CDR2 YFSETQ. Deletions cut 4 bases from V and 2 bases from J, with 18 bases between. This CDR3 is 16 amino acids long. CDR3 in DNA: TGCGCCAGCAGCCCGCTAAGGCGGACAGTTCAAGAGACCCAGTACTTC. It yields the protein CASSPLRRTVQETQYF.

This clonotype was seen a handful of times. The gene calls are TRBV4-2 and TRBJ2-1, with 9 bases identical to TRBD2. The CDR3 loop spans 14 amino acids. Germline loops: CDR1 LGHNA, CDR2 YNFKEQ. The V gene end was trimmed by 3 bases and the J gene end by 8 bases; junction bases not matched to a gene: 5. CDR3 bases: TGTGCCAGCAGCCAGGCTAGCGGGAACGATGAGCAGTTCTTC. Translated: CASSQASGNDEQFF.

The chain combines TRBV29-1 with TRBJ2-1, with 9 bases identical to TRBD2. The germline gives CDR1 SQVTM, CDR2 ANQGSEA. The ends lost 6 bases at V and 3 bases at J; junction bases unmatched: 3. This CDR3 has 13 amino acids. The CDR3 coding sequence is TGCAGCGTGCGGGGGGGGATCTACAATGAGCAGTTCTTC. Translated: CSVRGGIYNEQFF.

There are many counts of this clonotype. The CDR3 spells CASSLIPLAGLNTGELFF. The CDR3 coding sequence is TGTGCCAGCAGCCTAATCCCCCTCGCGGGGTTGAACACCGGGGAGCTGTTTTTT. The chain combines TRBV7-2 with TRBJ2-2, with D possibly matching TRBD2 (6 bases). CDR3 length: 18 amino acids. V lost 5 bases to trimming and J lost 1 base, with 20 bases between them. From germline, CDR1 is SGHTA and CDR2 FQGNSA. Using reference TRBV7-2 and TRBJ2-2 for the parts outside the CDR3, the full variable domain is GAGVSQSPSNKVTEKGKDVELRCDPISGHTALYWYRQSLGQGLEFLIYFQGNSAPDKSGLPSDRFSAERTGGSVSTLTIQRTQQEDSAVYLCASSLIPLAGLNTGELFFGEGSRLTVL.

This sequence joins TRBV5-4 and TRBJ2-5; D may be TRBD1 (6 bases). This CDR3 has 15 amino acids. CDR1 is SGHNT and CDR2 is YYREEE in the germline V gene (reference sequence). V was pared by 4 bases and J by 2 bases, with 15 bases between. The CDR3: CASSRNGQPQETQYF. DNA for the CDR3: TGTGCCAGCAGCCGAAATGGACAGCCACAAGAGACCCAGTACTTC.

J is TRBJ2-7 and V is TRBV12-3 or TRBV12-4; D call uncertain. V lost 3 bases to trimming and J lost 7 bases, with 7 bases between them. The CDR3 spans 11 residues. The CDR3 region is CASSLLGEQYF. For the CDR3, the DNA is TGTGCCAGCAGTTTGTTAGGAGAGCAGTACTTC.

The chain is built from TRBV20-1 and TRBJ1-5, with TRBD1 matching 8 bases. The germline CDR1 and CDR2 sequences are DFQATT and SNEGSKA (reference sequence). This CDR3 comprises 14 residues. The J segment lost 2 bases and the V segment lost 5 bases, leaving 5 bases of the junction unmatched. The CDR3 nucleotides are TGCAGTGCTCTCGGACAGGGAGGCAATCAGCCCCAGCATTTT. It translates to CSALGQGGNQPQHF.

CDR3 residues: CASSFFGQGVKPQHF. CDR3 nucleotide sequence: TGTGCCAGCAGCTTTTTCGGACAGGGAGTGAAGCCCCAGCATTTT. The chain recombines TRBV7-8 with TRBJ1-5, with 8 bases matching TRBD1. The CDR3 covers 15 residues. Germline lookup yields CDR1 SGHVS and CDR2 FQNEAQ. The J segment lost 8 bases and the V segment lost 3 bases, leaving 9 bases of the junction unmatched.

V and J are TRBV28 and TRBJ2-1; D not certain. Germline CDR1 reads MDHEN; CDR2 reads SYDVKM. V lost 4 bases to trimming and J lost 8 bases, with 15 bases between them. This CDR3 has 14 amino acids. The chain's CDR3 is CASSSFDPADEQFF. CDR3 sequence (DNA): TGTGCCAGCAGTTCCTTTGACCCAGCCGATGAGCAGTTCTTC. The full variable domain, its missing parts supplied by reference TRBV28 and TRBJ2-1, is DVKVTQSSRYLVKRTGEKVFLECVQDMDHENMFWYRQDPGLGLRLIYFSYDVKMKEKGDIPEGYSVSREKKERFSLILESASTNQTSMYLCASSSFDPADEQFFGPGTRLTVL.

A few counts support this clonotype. This chain connects TRBV6-5 to TRBJ1-5; D call uncertain. Per germline, CDR1 MNHEY and CDR2 SVGAGI. Trimming took off 4 bases at V and 4 bases at J, with 8 bases between the two ends. This CDR3 has 13 amino acids. CDR3 coding DNA: TGTGCCAGCAGTTCCAGGATTAATCAGCCCCAGCATTTT. Translation: CASSSRINQPQHF.